Listed here is a single TCR beta chain. Its matching antigen is unknown. The sample belongs to a study of cytomegalovirus exposure and HLA in healthy donors. At the level of the study: Genotyping showed 81% of hundreds of donors falling in the Caucasian-associated ancestry cluster. General study results and limits: In a later analysis, TCR beta V- and J-gene trimming showed a link to a missense DCLRE1C variant.

With 60 Vbeta and 13 Jbeta primers, the PCR was carried out. TCRdb's table, derived via immunoSEQ multiplex PCR, lists solely in-frame clones and lacks some. This table has over 150,000 clones, more than 60% appearing once. Sequencing was carried out using PBMCs. The sequence was obtained from a woman in her 40s in good health and CMV-seronegative.

DNA for the CDR3: TGCGCCAGCAGCTGGGGACAGGTTGCAACTAATGAAAAACTGTTTTTT. It encodes CASSWGQVATNEKLFF. The chain uses TRBV5-1 and TRBJ1-4; 8 positions agree with TRBD1. The ends lost 3 bases at V and 0 bases at J; junction bases unmatched: 4. The length of the CDR3 is 16 residues. Germline CDR1 SGHRS, CDR2 YFSETQ.